This TCR beta chain was captured by sequencing in a study of blood T cell repertoires in COVID-19 (dated by TCRdb to 2020 to 2021). Regarding the research as a whole: The collaborator samples originated in the United States, Italy and Spain and spanned the acute and convalescent phases of COVID-19. The repertoires were made available in a free public database intended to serve as a resource for research on the immune response to SARS-CoV-2. Samples were obtained from the ongoing ImmuneRACE study (first 160 participants) and from 950 to 1,500 subjects provided by 6 global collaborators. Nearly every sample came with metadata listing a de-identified subject ID, COVID-19 status, age in years and sex. Subjects who had been exposed to COVID-19, were actively infected with it, or had recovered from it provided the deeply sampled blood TCRbeta repertoires that made up the dataset. The material from the prospective study consisted of cDNA or gDNA derived from T cells, B-cell-depleted T cells, or PBMCs. Where available, HLA class I and class II types were taken from metadata supplied by the sample provider and were not determined by assay-based typing.

Participants in the prospective study were enrolled through a virtual design, were aged about 18 to 90 years, and lived in 20 to 30 United States geographic areas. In the prospective study, participants were assigned to cohorts based on the clinical history participants reported in a screening survey and a study questionnaire. Each participant in the prospective study had whole blood, serum and a nasopharyngeal or oropharyngeal swab collected by mobile phlebotomists. Prospective study participants could optionally give additional blood draws and questionnaires over an approximately 2-month period. Blood samples from the prospective study were shipped frozen or at room temperature prior to DNA extraction. Points on this clone: Its cognate antigen has yet to be identified. No clone much larger than this one lies a single base away; base qualities are absent.

TCRbeta CDR3 regions were amplified from genomic DNA by means of the immunoSEQ Assay, a bias-controlled multiplex PCR. In the source study's methods: The number of nucleated cells in each sample was estimated from the amplification of reference gene primers within the assay. Sequence reads were collapsed and filtered to measure the absolute abundance of every unique TCRbeta CDR3 rearrangement. For each sample, productive Simpson clonality was calculated as the square root of Simpson's diversity index across productive rearrangements. Sourced from immuneACCESS, this table was stored by TCRdb with only in-frame sequences that have V and J called. A share of the clones is absent; for the studies checked, an unresolved V gene accounts for under half, and the remainder has no known explanation. V and J calls and clone size come straight from that table; D and trimming were deduced from the DNA. Here the sample has more than 250,000 clones; approximately 89% occur a single time. In total, the top ten clones hold 0.95% to 1.5% of the sample.

Measured from the cysteine to the phenylalanine, the CDR3 is 14 residues long. Only CDR3 DNA remains: 42 bases, in frame from the first base. Per the germline V gene (reference sequence), MNHNY is the CDR1 and SVGAGI is the CDR2. Cut back by 7 bases and 2 bases, the V and J ends lie 12 bases apart. General conclusions and limits of the study: Clinical and demographic metadata were provided uncurated, with the amount varying by source and participant.

Sequencing was carried out using PBMCs or T cells enriched from blood (not recorded which). The V and J genes are TRBV6-6 and TRBJ1-5, with TRBD1 tentatively as D gene (6 bases match). The receptor comes from a woman aged 40 to 50 with acute COVID-19. The CDR3 reads CASNARGGNQPQHF. The bases read TGTGCCAGCAATGCCAGGGGTGGCAATCAGCCCCAGCATTTT.